This note documents a single T cell receptor beta chain sequence. This record comes from a study of patients and donors after allogeneic stem cell transplantation. This CDR3 contains 11 residues. The germline gives CDR1 SGHAT, CDR2 FQNNGV. V dropped 6 bases and J dropped 8 bases, with 10 bases sitting between them. MiXCR, applied by TCRdb to the RT-PCR reads, yields one record per CDR3 protein. This sample has approximately 150,000 distinct CDR3 sequences, with 24% found just once. The rearrangement uses TRBV11-2 and TRBJ2-5; no clear D gene. This clonotype was sampled from a human donor who was either an allogeneic HSCT recipient or a stem cell or donor lymphocyte infusion donor (not recorded which). It is not recorded whose cells these are; they may come from a transplant donor. Sample: blood, either unsorted or a sorted T cell fraction (not recorded which). The CDR3 DNA is TGTGCCAGCAGGGATGCGGACACCCAGTACTTC. Protein sequence: CASRDADTQYF.